This TCR beta chain was obtained from a study of shared clonotypes between healthy human individuals. The CDR3 sequence is 15 residues long. Germline-derived CDR1 and CDR2 are LNHDA and SQIVND (reference sequence). V dropped 5 bases and J dropped 3 bases, with 15 bases sitting between them. The protocol was immunoSEQ multiplex PCR, while the TCRdb copy is restricted to in-frame clones and leaves out a portion. Counted here are about 2.4 million clones, just over 90% occurring once; the ten biggest clones make up around 0.14%. The chain links TRBV19 to TRBJ2-3; D is perhaps TRBD2 (6 bases). The sequenced sample consisted of naive CD4+ T cells sorted from blood. Subset given: CD45RA+ positively selected. The receptor's source is a man younger than 30 in good health. Written as DNA, the CDR3 is TGTGCCAGTAGTCAAACATCGGGGACTACAGATACGCAGTATTTT. Encoded protein: CASSQTSGTTDTQYF.